This T cell receptor (beta chain) was recovered during a study of technical replicates of blood from a few donors. Produced via immunoSEQ multiplex PCR; TCRdb's table is partial and in-frame only. This sample carries 85,000 to 100,000 clones, over 85% of them seen once, and the ten largest clones take 0.2% to 0.3%. The CDR3 loop spans 15 amino acids. The germline gives CDR1 SGHTA, CDR2 FQGNSA. V lost 0 bases and J 1 base, leaving 7 bases between the germline ends. J is TRBJ2-1 and V is TRBV7-2; D gene unclear. The receptor comes from a human donor in good health. The sequencing sample was made of T cells isolated from PBMCs. The CDR3 spells CASSLASRSYNEQFF. The CDR3 DNA reads as TGTGCCAGCAGCTTAGCGTCCAGGTCCTACAATGAGCAGTTCTTC.